This entry describes one TCR beta chain. Primers: 60 Vbeta forward and 13 Jbeta reverse. TCRdb keeps only in-frame clones here, not all; method: immunoSEQ multiplex PCR. The data show about 150,000 clones, roughly 72% seen once. The data are from a study of cytomegalovirus exposure and HLA in healthy donors. V trimming: 3 bases; J trimming: 3 bases; junction bases outside the gene matches: 4. Germline-derived CDR1 and CDR2 are KGHSH and LQKENI. This CDR3 contains 15 residues. This chain uses TRBV18 with TRBJ2-2; 7 bases align to TRBD2. The sequence derives from a man aged 40-55 years in good health and CMV-seronegative. The sequenced material came from PBMCs. CDR3 nucleotide sequence: TGTGCCAGCTCACCCTCTGCGGGGGACACCGGGGAGCTGTTTTTT. As protein: CASSPSAGDTGELFF.